What follows are 10 T cell receptor beta chains derived from one specimen sequenced in a study of blood T cells in healthy people across ages. Then a second PCR, running roughly 7 to 11 cycles, was carried out with a sample-barcoded 5' primer and a J-beta primer mix. Each CDR3 protein is one row after TCRdb ran MiXCR on the 5' RACE reads. The data hold 700,000 or so distinct CDR3 sequences, with less than 45% observed a single time. The sample was blood. The receptors shown here come from an older man in good health.

This clonotype has only a few counts. This chain connects TRBV5-1 to TRBJ2-7; 9 bases fit TRBD1. The J segment lost 2 bases and the V segment lost 0 bases, leaving 6 bases of the junction unmatched. This CDR3 contains 16 residues. Germline-derived CDR1 and CDR2 are SGHRS and YFSETQ. The chain's CDR3 is CASSLGTGGVAYEQYF. CDR3 DNA sequence: TGCGCCAGCAGCTTGGGCACAGGGGGCGTCGCCTACGAGCAGTACTTC.

This clonotype was seen ten or more times. The V and J genes are TRBV20-1 and TRBJ2-1; 9 bases fit TRBD1. CDR3 size: 15 residues. Germline CDR1 DFQATT, CDR2 SNEGSKA (reference sequence). V dropped 4 bases and J dropped 8; count of bases not matched to a gene: 12. CDR3 residues: CSAKTDRGYTYEQFF. The CDR3 DNA reads as TGCAGTGCTAAAACCGACAGGGGGTACACCTATGAGCAGTTCTTC.

This chain connects TRBV20-1 to TRBJ2-7; maybe TRBD1 (6 bases). The V gene lost 1 base and the J gene lost 2 bases, with 15 bases spanning the gap. Germline V gene sequence: CDR1 DFQATT, CDR2 SNEGSKA (reference sequence). The CDR3 contains 15 residues. The chain's CDR3 is CSARAPGTPTYEQYF. CDR3 DNA: TGCAGTGCTAGAGCTCCAGGGACACCGACCTACGAGCAGTACTTC.

This clonotype has only a few counts. This chain joins TRBV6-2 or TRBV6-3 and TRBJ2-7, with no clear D. From germline, CDR1 is MNHEY and CDR2 SVGEGT. The CDR3 contains 12 residues. Trimming took off 5 bases at V and 4 bases at J, with 9 bases between the two ends. The CDR3 bases are TGTGCCAGCAGTCCTACCATTTACGAGCAGTACTTC. Translated, it gives CASSPTIYEQYF.

In its sample, this clonotype was seen a few times. J is TRBJ2-7 and V is TRBV7-2; TRBD2 might be the D (7 bases). Germline V gene lookup returns CDR1 SGHTA and CDR2 FQGNSA. The length of the CDR3 is 17 residues. V lost 1 base, J lost 0 bases, and 16 bases lay in between. The DNA for the CDR3 is TGTGCCAGCAGCTTAGGGGGTGGCGGGGGCACCTCCTACGAGCAGTACTTC. Residues: CASSLGGGGGTSYEQYF.

This clonotype has just one count. The chain is built from TRBV29-1 and TRBJ2-4; 15 bases are shared with TRBD2. CDR1 is SQVTM and CDR2 is ANQGSEA in the germline V gene. Trimming removed 7 bases from V and 13 bases from J; junction bases left unmatched: 11. This CDR3 region has 14 residues. CDR3 loop: CSAQGLAGGREQYF. The CDR3, as DNA: TGCAGCGCCCAAGGACTAGCGGGAGGGCGAGAACAGTACTTC.

In its sample, this clonotype was seen a few times. The rearrangement joins TRBV6-5 to TRBJ1-1; D possibly corresponds to TRBD1 (5 bases). The CDR3 totals 13 residues. CDR1 is MNHEY, CDR2 SVGAGI, per germline. V dropped 7 bases and J dropped 1 base, with 10 bases sitting between them. The CDR3 bases are TGTGCCAGCACTCTGACAGCGAACACTGAAGCTTTCTTT. Translation: CASTLTANTEAFF.

V usage is TRBV7-2 and J usage is TRBJ2-1; a weak D match, TRBD2 (6 bases). V lost 5 bases and J 8 bases, leaving 19 bases between the germline ends. The CDR3 contains 15 residues. Per the germline V gene, CDR1 is SGHTA and CDR2 is FQGNSA. The CDR3 DNA reads TGTGCCAGCAGCCCGGGACTTGCGGGTTGGGATGAGCAGTTCTTC. This gives the protein CASSPGLAGWDEQFF.

This clonotype was picked up a small number of times. The rearrangement joins TRBV6-4 to TRBJ2-5, with 7 nucleotides matching TRBD1. The germline gives CDR1 MRHNA, CDR2 SNTAGT. This CDR3 has 15 amino acids. J gave up 5 bases and V 4 bases, and 10 bases lay outside the gene matches. The DNA for the CDR3 is TGTGCCAGCAGTGGGGGGACAGCGTCGAGGGAGACCCAGTACTTC. The encoded protein is CASSGGTASRETQYF.

V usage is TRBV3-1 and J usage is TRBJ2-1, with a possible D match to TRBD2 (6 bases). The CDR3 has 15 residues. Trimming cost V 5 bases and J 2 bases, with 13 bases left between them. Germline V gene lookup returns CDR1 LGHDT and CDR2 YNNKEL (reference sequence). As DNA, the CDR3 is TGTGCCAGCAGCGCCCGGGGGATCGCCTACAATGAGCAGTTCTTC. Amino acid sequence: CASSARGIAYNEQFF.